This paragraph reports one TCR beta chain. The target antigen is unknown. This sample is part of a study of CD8 T cells in ankylosing spondylitis. Study-level points and caveats: Disease-linked clones reportedly concentrated significantly in matched ankylosing spondylitis synovial fluid. Blood of patients with ankylosing spondylitis appeared to be characterized by a TCR beta motif of eight highly homologous variants.

A single record per CDR3 protein comes from TCRdb applying MiXCR to the 5' RACE reads. The sample consists of a few hundred thousand distinct CDR3 sequences, 20% to 25% of them appearing once. Germline CDR1 is SGHTA and CDR2 is FQGNSA. This CDR3 has 13 residues. V was cut by 2 bases and J by 6 bases, with 11 bases left in between. V gene TRBV7-2 combines with J gene TRBJ2-7; D unresolved. Material: blood, either unsorted or a sorted T cell fraction (not recorded which). This clonotype was sampled from a male donor with ankylosing spondylitis. CDR3 sequence: CASSLNQDTEQYF. CDR3 nucleotide sequence: TGTGCCAGCAGCTTAAACCAAGACACCGAGCAGTACTTC. The whole variable domain, filled in from reference TRBV7-2 and TRBJ2-7, reads GAGVSQSPSNKVTEKGKDVELRCDPISGHTALYWYRQSLGQGLEFLIYFQGNSAPDKSGLPSDRFSAERTGGSVSTLTIQRTQQEDSAVYLCASSLNQDTEQYFGPGTRLTVT.